What follows describes a single T cell receptor beta chain. Assay used: immunoSEQ multiplex PCR; TCRdb lists only in-frame clones, some missing. Of tens of thousands of clones in the sample, around 90% were seen once. This entry is derived from a study of T cell changes during pregnancy in multiple sclerosis. V gave up 1 base and J gave up 7 bases; unmatched junction bases: 8. CDR3 length: 16 amino acids. The germline CDR1 and CDR2 sequences are SGHRS and YFSETQ. This TCR was sampled from a female donor in good health, enrolled as a control in a pregnancy study. This material consisted of peripheral blood, taken after pregnancy. The chain uses TRBV5-1 and TRBJ2-3, with TRBD2 matching over 11 bases. Written as DNA, the CDR3 is TGCGCCAGCAGCTTGATGACTAGCGGGGCCGTAAATACGCAGTATTTT. This translates into CASSLMTSGAVNTQYF.